Here is one TCR beta chain with its context. Its antigen is undetermined. The record originates from a study of T cells in Graves' hyperthyroidism and ophthalmopathy. Overall study results and limits: The authors' 13 V-J model separated ophthalmopathy from stable hyperthyroidism.

CDR1 and CDR2 (germline): MGHRA, YSYEKL. V gave up 5 bases and J gave up 8 bases; unmatched junction bases: 11. This CDR3 has 15 residues. Researchers took RNA transcripts and amplified the TCR beta CDR3 regions from them. First-round RT-PCR of the TCR CDR3 relied on the HTBI primer set. TCRdb passed the multiplex PCR reads through MiXCR, listing each CDR3 protein once. Altogether roughly 420,000 distinct CDR3 sequences are present, 15% to 17% being singletons, with the ten largest covering over 12%. V and J are TRBV4-1 and TRBJ2-1; 8 bases are shared with TRBD2. Sequenced material: blood. This clonotype was obtained from a woman under 30 with Graves' hyperthyroidism. CDR3 DNA sequence: TGCGCCAGCAGCTCAGGACTAGCACCACTTTATGAGCAGTTCTTC. This gives the protein CASSSGLAPLYEQFF.